This entry lists 11 T cell receptor beta chains sequenced from one sample in a study of blood T cell repertoires in COVID-19. This table comes from immunoSEQ multiplex PCR, and its TCRdb copy is limited to in-frame clones, with some not included. The data show 150,000 or so clones, with roughly 89% seen just once and approximately 0.59% held by the top ten. The sample consisted of peripheral blood. The receptors originated from a man between 45 and 60 years old with acute or convalescent COVID-19.

The V gene is TRBV12-3 or TRBV12-4, the J gene TRBJ1-4, with TRBD1 matching 8 bases. This CDR3 region has 13 residues. V trimming: 2 bases; J trimming: 13 bases; junction bases outside the gene matches: 6. The CDR3 region is CASSLSTTGGLFF. The CDR3 DNA reads TGTGCCAGCAGTTTATCTACAACAGGGGGACTGTTTTTT.

The gene calls are TRBV5-4 and TRBJ2-3; tentative D call: TRBD2 (5 bases). With 1 base removed from V and 2 bases from J, the gap between germline ends came to 14 bases. There are 16 residues in the CDR3. From germline, CDR1 is SGHNT and CDR2 YYREEE (reference sequence). In DNA form, the CDR3 reads TGTGCCAGCAGCTTGAGAACCAGCGGCCTCACAGATACGCAGTATTTT. The encoded protein is CASSLRTSGLTDTQYF. The full variable domain, rest sourced from reference TRBV5-4 and TRBJ2-3, is ETGVTQSPTHLIKTRGQQVTLRCSSQSGHNTVSWYQQALGQGPQFIFQYYREEENGRGNFPPRFSGLQFPNYSSELNVNALELDDSALYLCASSLRTSGLTDTQYFGPGTRLTVL.

This clone was observed once. CDR3 protein: CASSPNLAGTSYNEQFF. Here the CDR3 DNA reads TGTGCCAGCTCACCAAATTTAGCGGGGACTTCCTACAATGAGCAGTTCTTC. The chain combines TRBV18 with TRBJ2-1; 8 nucleotides match TRBD2. Losses at the gene ends were 2 bases for V and 1 base for J; bases not matched to a gene: 7. Germline V lookup: CDR1 KGHSH, CDR2 LQKENI. The CDR3 loop spans 17 amino acids.

The chain carries TRBV7-8 and TRBJ2-1; 8 bases align to TRBD2. Per germline, CDR1 SGHVS and CDR2 FQNEAQ. V shed 5 bases and J 3 bases; nucleotides not matched to a gene: 6. This CDR3 comprises 15 residues. This CDR3 is CASSRAGAFYNEQFF. The CDR3 DNA reads TGTGCCAGCAGCCGAGCGGGGGCCTTCTACAATGAGCAGTTCTTC.

This clone was found once. This rearrangement joins TRBV6-5 to TRBJ2-3, with TRBD2 identical over 7 bases. Germline CDR1 is MNHEY and CDR2 is SVGAGI. With V trimmed by 7 bases and J by 5 bases, 9 bases remained unmatched. The CDR3 is 14 residues long. The CDR3 reads CASMNGGGVDTQYF. The DNA of the CDR3 is TGTGCCAGCATGAATGGCGGGGGTGTAGATACGCAGTATTTT.

A note on this clone: Within the sample, other DNA sequences also encode this same CDR3. This chain connects TRBV5-1 to TRBJ1-1, with a weak D call TRBD1 (5 bases). This CDR3 region has 14 residues. Germline V lookup: CDR1 SGHRS, CDR2 YFSETQ. Trimming took 0 bases from V and 0 from J, leaving 6 bases between them. Here the CDR3 reads CASSLGQMNTEAFF. The CDR3 bases are TGCGCCAGCAGCTTGGGACAGATGAACACTGAAGCTTTCTTT.

The chain uses TRBV5-5 and TRBJ2-3, with D possibly being TRBD2 (5 bases). The length of the CDR3 is 14 residues. Germline loops: CDR1 SGHKS, CDR2 YYEKEE (reference sequence). The CDR3 sequence is CVSGVGVSTDTQYF. Written as DNA, the CDR3 is TGTGTCTCCGGGGTGGGAGTTAGCACAGATACGCAGTATTTT.

The rearrangement joins TRBV14 to TRBJ2-2; D is unclear. V lost 0 bases to trimming and J lost 3 bases, with 17 bases between them. The germline CDR1 and CDR2 sequences are SGHDN and FVKESK. The CDR3 consists of 18 residues. The CDR3 here is CASSQDRKSHLDTGELFF. The CDR3 nucleotides are TGTGCCAGCAGCCAAGATAGAAAGTCTCACCTGGACACCGGGGAGCTGTTTTTT.

This rearrangement joins TRBV5-3 to TRBJ2-4, with D possibly being TRBD2 (5 bases). TRBV5-3 is recorded as an ORF, its role being uncertain. With 0 bases removed from V and 2 bases from J, the gap between germline ends came to 9 bases. This CDR3 has 15 amino acids. The CDR3 here is CARSLAEGSKNIQYF. The DNA of the CDR3 is TGTGCCAGAAGCTTGGCCGAGGGTTCCAAAAACATTCAGTACTTC.

The V call is TRBV6-6, the J call TRBJ1-5, with no clear D. The CDR3 is 14 residues long. V lost 0 bases, J lost 2 bases, and 5 bases lay in between. Germline V CDR1 and CDR2: MNHNY, SVGAGI (reference sequence). The CDR3 spells CASSYSRGNQPQHF. CDR3 nucleotide sequence: TGTGCCAGCAGTTACTCCCGCGGCAATCAGCCCCAGCATTTT.

The CDR3 bases are TGTGCCAGCTCACTCCGTACGGGGGGATACAATGAGCAGTTCTTC. It translates to CASSLRTGGYNEQFF. The chain combines TRBV18 with TRBJ2-1, with 7 nucleotides matching TRBD2. V lost 4 bases to trimming and J lost 4 bases; unmatched junction nucleotides: 7. CDR1 is KGHSH, CDR2 LQKENI, per germline. This CDR3 is 15 amino acids long.